This TCR beta chain was captured in a study of T cells after yellow fever vaccination. In the case of this clonotype: Its antigen is as yet unknown.

Study findings and constraints: The study re-detected most primary-vaccination clones after the booster (under 97% CD4, roughly 85% CD8). Secondary responses were weaker yet peaked faster, day 5 versus 15.

TCRdb ran MiXCR on the 5' RACE reads and lists one entry per CDR3 protein. The sample lists approximately 300,000 distinct CDR3 sequences; around 7% were seen once. This receptor was identified in a young man who received the YFV17D yellow fever vaccine. The sequencing here drew on PBMCs, taken about 49 days after the first yellow fever vaccination.

The CDR3 sequence: CASSFGLALLETQYF. For the CDR3, the DNA is TGCGCCAGCAGCTTCGGACTAGCGCTTCTAGAGACCCAGTACTTC. The V call is TRBV5-1, the J call TRBJ2-5; 9 bases are a match to TRBD2. V shed 2 bases, J shed 4 bases, and the junction held 6 bases outside the gene matches. The germline V gene has CDR1 SGHRS and CDR2 YFSETQ. The CDR3 runs 15 residues.